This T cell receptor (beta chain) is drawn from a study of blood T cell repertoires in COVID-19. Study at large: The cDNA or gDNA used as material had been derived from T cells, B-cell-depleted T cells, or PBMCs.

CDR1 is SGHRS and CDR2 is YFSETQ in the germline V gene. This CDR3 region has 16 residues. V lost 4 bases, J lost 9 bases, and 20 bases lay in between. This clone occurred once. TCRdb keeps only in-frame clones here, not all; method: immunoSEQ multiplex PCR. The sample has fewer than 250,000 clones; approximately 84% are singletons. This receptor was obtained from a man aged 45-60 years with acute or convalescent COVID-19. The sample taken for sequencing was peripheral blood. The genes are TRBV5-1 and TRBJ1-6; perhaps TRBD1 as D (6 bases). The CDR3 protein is CASSQIQGSLGSPLHF. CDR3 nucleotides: TGCGCCAGCAGCCAAATACAGGGATCGTTAGGTTCACCCCTCCACTTT.